This T cell receptor (beta chain) appears in the sequencing data of a study of CD8 T cells in ankylosing spondylitis. Overall study results and limits: According to the report, clones linked to the disease were significantly enriched in matched synovial fluid samples taken from ankylosing spondylitis patients. Disease-linked clones bore a CD8+ phenotype, appearing relatively rarely in peripheral blood. Some of the motif variants had earlier been found in reactive arthritis patients' fluid and blood.

This clonotype has a count of ten or more. The antigen remains unidentified. Generation of TCR beta libraries employed quantitative 5'-RACE incorporating molecular barcodes. TCRdb recomputed calls from the 5' RACE reads with MiXCR, one row per CDR3 protein. The sample has some 270,000 distinct CDR3 sequences, approximately 20% seen once. V shed 4 bases and J shed 2 bases, with 11 bases lying between them. The CDR3 runs to 13 residues. Germline V gene lookup returns CDR1 SQVTM and CDR2 ANQGSEA. V and J are TRBV29-1 and TRBJ1-2; TRBD1 might be the D (6 bases). The source of this sequence is a male donor with ankylosing spondylitis or in good health (not recorded which). The specimen was blood, either unsorted or a sorted T cell fraction (not recorded which). The CDR3 loop is CSVGGGRNYGYTF. In DNA form, the CDR3 reads TGCAGCGTTGGAGGGGGGAGAAACTATGGCTACACCTTC.